The 14 T cell receptor beta chains below were found in one sample sequenced in a study of blood T cells in healthy people across ages. A second PCR of 7 to 11 cycles used a sample-barcoded 5' primer and a J-beta primer mix. From the 5' RACE reads, TCRdb called clonotypes with MiXCR, one entry per CDR3 protein. The sample carries around 2 million distinct CDR3 sequences, more than 35% recorded once. Specimen: blood. These receptors were collected from a human donor in good health.

This clonotype was seen once. This chain joins TRBV7-2 and TRBJ2-1; D is unclear. This CDR3 region has 15 residues. Trimming removed 0 bases from V and 8 bases from J, with 14 bases in between. Germline V gives CDR1 SGHTA, CDR2 FQGNSA. CDR3 loop: CASSLAPSGSHEQFF. The DNA for the CDR3 is TGTGCCAGCAGCTTAGCCCCAAGTGGCTCCCATGAGCAGTTCTTC.

The V and J genes are TRBV5-1 and TRBJ1-1, with 9 bases aligning to TRBD1. V lost 1 base, J lost 3 bases, and 4 bases stayed unmatched. CDR1 SGHRS and CDR2 YFSETQ come from the germline V gene. The CDR3 contains 15 residues. CDR3 in amino acids: CASSLSGQGDTEAFF. Written as DNA, the CDR3 is TGCGCCAGCAGCTTGTCGGGACAGGGCGACACTGAAGCTTTCTTT.

This clonotype has at least ten counts. DNA of the CDR3: TGCAGTGCTAGGACAGGGCACGAGCAGTACTTC. Residues: CSARTGHEQYF. The V call is TRBV20-1, the J call TRBJ2-7, with TRBD1 matching over 7 bases. This CDR3 has 11 residues. Germline CDR1 and CDR2: DFQATT and SNEGSKA (reference sequence). V lost 3 bases and J lost 5; bases outside the gene matches: 1.

This chain connects TRBV28 to TRBJ2-5; no clear D gene. The CDR3 runs 13 residues. V shed 6 bases and J shed 4 bases, with 12 bases lying between them. Germline V lookup: CDR1 MDHEN, CDR2 SYDVKM. CDR3 sequence reads: CASRSSTGETQYF. In nucleotides, the CDR3 is TGTGCCAGCAGGTCCTCGACGGGAGAGACCCAGTACTTC.

This clonotype has only a few counts. The V and J genes are TRBV12-5 and TRBJ1-6; 7 positions match TRBD1. The V segment lost 0 bases and the J segment 7 bases; nucleotides outside the gene matches: 9. This CDR3 has 17 residues. Germline V gene data show CDR1 as LGHNT and CDR2 as FRNRAP. The CDR3 reads CASGLVLTRDSNSPLHF. Written as DNA, the CDR3 is TGTGCTAGTGGTTTGGTACTAACCCGGGACAGCAATTCACCCCTCCACTTT. The whole variable domain, remainder taken from reference TRBV12-5 and TRBJ1-6, is DARVTQTPRHKVTEMGQEVTMRCQPILGHNTVFWYRQTMMQGLELLAYFRNRAPLDDSGMPKDRFSAEMPDATLATLKIQPSEPRDSAVYFCASGLVLTRDSNSPLHFGNGTRLTVT.

The table lists this clonotype with a few counts. V gene TRBV20-1 combines with J gene TRBJ1-2; weak D call: TRBD1 (5 bases). CDR1 and CDR2 (germline): DFQATT, SNEGSKA (reference sequence). The CDR3 spans 12 residues. V was shortened by 1 base and J by 5 bases, with 8 bases between the two germline ends. CDR3 in amino acids: CSARADSYGYTF. For the CDR3, the DNA is TGCAGTGCTAGAGCTGACAGTTATGGCTACACCTTC.

The chain couples TRBV6-2 or TRBV6-3 to TRBJ2-1; D may be TRBD1 (5 bases). CDR3 length: 19 residues. Trimming shortened V by 2 bases and J by 5 bases, and 25 bases separated the two germline ends. Per germline, CDR1 MNHEY and CDR2 SVGEGT. The CDR3 protein is CASSYASYRQGGRDNEQFF. The CDR3 DNA is TGTGCCAGCAGTTACGCCTCCTACCGGCAGGGCGGTAGGGACAATGAGCAGTTCTTC.

This clonotype has more than one count but fewer than ten. The V and J genes are TRBV7-2 and TRBJ1-5; D ambiguous. Germline CDR1 SGHTA, CDR2 FQGNSA. CDR3 length equals 12 residues. Trimming cost V 4 bases and J 5 bases, with 6 bases left between them. CDR3 loop: CASSSYDQPQHF. The CDR3 DNA reads as TGTGCCAGCAGCTCCTATGATCAGCCCCAGCATTTT. Supplemented by reference TRBV7-2 and TRBJ1-5, the full variable domain reads GAGVSQSPSNKVTEKGKDVELRCDPISGHTALYWYRQSLGQGLEFLIYFQGNSAPDKSGLPSDRFSAERTGGSVSTLTIQRTQQEDSAVYLCASSSYDQPQHFGDGTRLSIL.

This clonotype has a count of ten or more. The genes are TRBV9 and TRBJ1-1, with no clear D. The CDR3 spans 13 residues. V was trimmed by 3 bases and J by 1 base, leaving 7 bases between them. Germline V CDR1 and CDR2: SGDLS, YYNGEE. The CDR3 DNA is TGTGCCAGCAGCGCGGGATCGAACACTGAAGCTTTCTTT. Amino acids: CASSAGSNTEAFF. The variable domain in full, with the rest retrieved from reference TRBV9 and TRBJ1-1, is DSGVTQTPKHLITATGQRVTLRCSPRSGDLSVYWYQQSLDQGLQFLIQYYNGEERAKGNILERFSAQQFPDLHSELNLSSLELGDSALYFCASSAGSNTEAFFGQGTRLTVV.

CDR3 in DNA: TGCAGCGCGCGGGACAACAACTATGGCTACACCTTC. Amino acids: CSARDNNYGYTF. This sequence joins TRBV29-1 and TRBJ1-2, with D possibly TRBD1 on 6 matching bases. Trimming removed 7 bases at V and 2 bases at J, with 11 bases between. Germline loops: CDR1 SQVTM, CDR2 ANQGSEA. This CDR3 has 12 residues.

This clonotype showed up just a few times. The V call is TRBV27, the J call TRBJ2-5; D may match TRBD1 or TRBD2 (5 bases each). This CDR3 is built from 19 residues. CDR1 is MNHEY and CDR2 is SMNVEV in the germline V gene (reference sequence). With 3 bases removed from V and 1 base from J, the gap between germline ends came to 24 bases. In nucleotides, the CDR3 is TGTGCCAGCAGTTTGGCCCGAAGTGACCATTGGGGACCCCAAGAGACCCAGTACTTC. Protein sequence: CASSLARSDHWGPQETQYF.

This clonotype was seen a single time. The V gene is TRBV5-6, the J gene TRBJ1-1; 7 bases fit TRBD1. The CDR3 totals 13 residues. The V segment lost 3 bases and the J segment 11 bases; nucleotides outside the gene matches: 10. Germline V gives CDR1 SGHDT, CDR2 YYEEEE. CDR3 in amino acids: CASSWVETGIAFF. DNA for the CDR3: TGTGCCAGCAGCTGGGTCGAGACAGGGATTGCTTTCTTT.

In its sample, this clonotype was seen once. The chain recombines TRBV5-1 with TRBJ2-3; D is perhaps TRBD1 or TRBD2 (6 bases each). The germline V gene has CDR1 SGHRS and CDR2 YFSETQ. V lost 1 base and J 4 bases, leaving 16 bases between the germline ends. The CDR3 extends over 16 amino acids. The CDR3 reads CASSLPKGGGADTQYF. As DNA, the CDR3 is TGCGCCAGCAGCTTGCCCAAGGGGGGTGGAGCAGATACGCAGTATTTT.

The gene calls are TRBV7-2 and TRBJ2-4; D is possibly TRBD1 (5 bases). The V gene's germline CDR1 is SGHTA and CDR2 FQGNSA. The ends were cut back, 5 bases at V and 0 bases at J, with 20 bases in the middle. The CDR3 runs to 18 residues. The CDR3 DNA sequence: TGTGCCAGCAGCCACACGGAAACAGGACCCCGAGCCAAAAACATTCAGTACTTC. Translating it yields CASSHTETGPRAKNIQYF.